The clone carrying this T cell receptor (beta chain) has at least ten counts. The antigen is not known. The source of the sample is a study of T cells in Graves' hyperthyroidism and ophthalmopathy. Germline loops: CDR1 DFQATT, CDR2 SNEGSKA (reference sequence). V was clipped by 6 bases and J by 6 bases; unmatched bases: 13. This CDR3 is 15 amino acids long. Amplified regions were TCR beta CDR3 sequences from RNA transcripts. First-round RT-PCR targeting the TCR CDR3 was performed with the HTBI primer set. TCRdb reprocessed the multiplex PCR reads with MiXCR, giving one entry per CDR3 protein. The data show about 640,000 distinct CDR3 sequences, with more than 14% seen just once and approximately 12% held by the top ten. Points from the study as a whole: Separation of ophthalmopathy from stable hyperthyroidism was achieved by a 13 V-J model. Blood also contained most expanded thyroid clonotypes above 0.001.

Researchers barred patients who had uncontrolled infection, other autoimmune disease, pregnancy or lactation. Based on clinical symptoms, serum thyroxine and TRAb, thyroid ultrasound and orbital computed tomography, diagnoses were reached. This chain connects TRBV20-1 to TRBJ2-1, with 8 bases matching TRBD2. The sequencing input was blood. This TCR derives from a woman between 50 and 59 years old with Graves' ophthalmopathy. Here the CDR3 reads CSAKPTSGKVNEQFF. The CDR3 nucleotides are TGCAGTGCCAAACCTACTAGCGGAAAAGTCAATGAGCAGTTCTTC.